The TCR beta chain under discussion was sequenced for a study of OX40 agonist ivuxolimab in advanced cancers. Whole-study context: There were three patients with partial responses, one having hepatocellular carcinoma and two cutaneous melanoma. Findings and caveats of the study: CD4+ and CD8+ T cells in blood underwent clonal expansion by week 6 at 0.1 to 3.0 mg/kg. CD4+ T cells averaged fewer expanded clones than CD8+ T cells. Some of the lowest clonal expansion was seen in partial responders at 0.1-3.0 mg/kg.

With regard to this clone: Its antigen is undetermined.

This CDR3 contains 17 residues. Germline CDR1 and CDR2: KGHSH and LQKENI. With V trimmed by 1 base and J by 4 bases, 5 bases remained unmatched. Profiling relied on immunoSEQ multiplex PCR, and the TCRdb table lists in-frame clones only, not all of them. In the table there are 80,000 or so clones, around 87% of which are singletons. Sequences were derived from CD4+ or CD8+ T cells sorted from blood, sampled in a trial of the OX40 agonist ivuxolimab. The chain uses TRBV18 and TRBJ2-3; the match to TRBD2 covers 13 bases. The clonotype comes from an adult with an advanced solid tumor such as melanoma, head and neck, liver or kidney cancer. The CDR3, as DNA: TGTGCCAGCTCACCACGAGGGACTAGCGGGAAGGCAGATACGCAGTATTTT. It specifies CASSPRGTSGKADTQYF.